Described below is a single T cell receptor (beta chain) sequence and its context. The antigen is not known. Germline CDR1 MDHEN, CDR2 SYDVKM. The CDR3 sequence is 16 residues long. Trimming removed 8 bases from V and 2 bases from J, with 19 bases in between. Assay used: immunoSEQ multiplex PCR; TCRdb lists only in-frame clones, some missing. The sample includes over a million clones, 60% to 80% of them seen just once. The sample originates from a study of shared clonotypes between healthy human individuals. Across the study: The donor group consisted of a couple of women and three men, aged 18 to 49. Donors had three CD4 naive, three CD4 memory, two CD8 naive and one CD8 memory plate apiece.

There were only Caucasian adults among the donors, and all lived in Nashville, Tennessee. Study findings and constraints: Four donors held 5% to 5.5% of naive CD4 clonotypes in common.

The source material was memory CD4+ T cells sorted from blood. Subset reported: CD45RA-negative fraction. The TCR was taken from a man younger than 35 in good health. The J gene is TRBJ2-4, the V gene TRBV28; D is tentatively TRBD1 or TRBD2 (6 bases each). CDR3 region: CASQGGGLGTKNIQYF. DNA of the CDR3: TGTGCCAGCCAAGGAGGGGGGTTGGGGACCAAAAACATTCAGTACTTC.